What follows are 8 T cell receptor beta chains derived from one specimen sequenced in a study of T-cell memory formation after mild COVID-19 (dated by TCRdb to 2020 to 2023). The receptor library was made with 5' RACE. Sequenced using an Illumina NovaSeq 6000. Clones were called with MiXCR by TCRdb after fastp trimmed the public reads at Q25, and only in-frame beta chains were retained. Each entry is one CDR3 protein sequence, shown with its most common DNA and genes. The sample yields 300,000 to 350,000 distinct CDR3 sequences; over 11% were counted once. The leading ten clones occupy around 23% of the sample. The sequenced sample was PBMCs or a T cell subset sorted from them (not recorded which). The receptors come from a man aged 18 to 30 who had mild COVID-19 (a few samples of this study predate the infection). The sample titles of this study are shuffled in the database, so cell type and time point are left out; the donor was told from shared clones.

The rearrangement uses TRBV7-8 and TRBJ2-5, with 9 bases aligning to TRBD2. CDR1 is SGHVS and CDR2 is FQNEAQ in the germline V gene. There are 15 residues in the CDR3. Losses at the gene ends were 0 bases for V and 7 bases for J; bases not matched to a gene: 6. CDR3 sequence: CASSLAAAGGTTQYF. In DNA, the CDR3 is TGTGCCAGCAGCTTAGCTGCAGCGGGGGGCACGACCCAGTACTTC.

This clonotype showed up many times. This chain links TRBV6-2 or TRBV6-3 with TRBJ2-7; tentative D call: TRBD2 (6 bases). Trimming took 6 bases from V and 4 from J, leaving 10 bases between them. Looked up from germline, CDR1 is MNHEY and CDR2 is SVGEGT. This CDR3 contains 12 residues. CDR3 nucleotides: TGTGCCAGCAGCGGGGGACTGTACGAGCAGTACGTC. It yields the protein CASSGGLYEQYV.

The V and J genes are TRBV5-1 and TRBJ1-1; possibly TRBD1 for D (5 bases). Germline values: CDR1 SGHRS, CDR2 YFSETQ. The CDR3 runs to 12 residues. V lost 7 bases to trimming and J lost 1 base, with 8 bases between them. The CDR3 DNA follows: TGCGCCAGCGGGGGAACGAACACTGAAGCTTTCTTT. Amino acids: CASGGTNTEAFF. Full variable domain (outside the CDR3, taken from reference TRBV5-1 and TRBJ1-1): KAGVTQTPRYLIKTRGQQVTLSCSPISGHRSVSWYQQTPGQGLQFLFEYFSETQRNKGNFPGRFSGRQFSNSRSEMNVSTLELGDSALYLCASGGTNTEAFFGQGTRLTVV.

In this sample, this clonotype turned up many times. This rearrangement joins TRBV6-6 to TRBJ2-3; TRBD1 agrees at 8 bases. The germline V gene has CDR1 MNHNY and CDR2 SVGAGI (reference sequence). The CDR3 consists of 16 residues. With V trimmed by 0 bases and J by 5 bases, 7 bases remained unmatched. CDR3 region: CASSYSTQGAKDTQYF. Written as DNA, the CDR3 is TGTGCCAGCAGTTACTCGACCCAGGGGGCTAAAGATACGCAGTATTTT.

This clonotype was detected a few times. This rearrangement joins TRBV29-1 to TRBJ2-3, with no clear D. The germline CDR1 and CDR2 sequences are SQVTM and ANQGSEA. CDR3 length equals 13 residues. Deletions cut 0 bases from V and 8 bases from J, with 12 bases between. DNA of the CDR3: TGCAGCGTTGAAGACGATAGTTTCCGTACGCAGTATTTT. Protein sequence: CSVEDDSFRTQYF.

This clonotype has a handful of counts. The chain combines TRBV5-1 with TRBJ2-3; D uncertain. The germline V and J ends were trimmed by 2 bases and 0 bases, with 10 bases remaining between them. The CDR3 sequence is 15 residues long. The germline CDR1 and CDR2 sequences are SGHRS and YFSETQ. CDR3 loop: CASSLAQLSTDTQYF. The CDR3 DNA reads as TGCGCCAGCAGCTTAGCACAGCTTAGCACAGATACGCAGTATTTT.

The genes are TRBV5-1 and TRBJ2-7; tentative D call: TRBD2 (5 bases). V was pared by 0 bases and J by 6 bases, with 13 bases between. The germline gives CDR1 SGHRS, CDR2 YFSETQ. The CDR3 has 14 amino acids. CDR3 in DNA: TGCGCCAGCAGCTTGGCGAGGCCTGAGGGCGAGCAGTACTTC. Its translation is CASSLARPEGEQYF.

Ten or more counts support this clonotype. The rearrangement links TRBV5-1 to TRBJ2-1; possibly TRBD1 for D (6 bases). The germline gives CDR1 SGHRS, CDR2 YFSETQ. CDR3 length equals 15 residues. V shed 1 base and J shed 6 bases, with 14 bases lying between them. The CDR3 spells CASSLKTGNLNEQFF. DNA for the CDR3: TGCGCCAGCAGCTTGAAAACAGGGAATCTCAATGAGCAGTTCTTC. Full variable domain (missing parts from reference TRBV5-1 and TRBJ2-1): KAGVTQTPRYLIKTRGQQVTLSCSPISGHRSVSWYQQTPGQGLQFLFEYFSETQRNKGNFPGRFSGRQFSNSRSEMNVSTLELGDSALYLCASSLKTGNLNEQFFGPGTRLTVL.